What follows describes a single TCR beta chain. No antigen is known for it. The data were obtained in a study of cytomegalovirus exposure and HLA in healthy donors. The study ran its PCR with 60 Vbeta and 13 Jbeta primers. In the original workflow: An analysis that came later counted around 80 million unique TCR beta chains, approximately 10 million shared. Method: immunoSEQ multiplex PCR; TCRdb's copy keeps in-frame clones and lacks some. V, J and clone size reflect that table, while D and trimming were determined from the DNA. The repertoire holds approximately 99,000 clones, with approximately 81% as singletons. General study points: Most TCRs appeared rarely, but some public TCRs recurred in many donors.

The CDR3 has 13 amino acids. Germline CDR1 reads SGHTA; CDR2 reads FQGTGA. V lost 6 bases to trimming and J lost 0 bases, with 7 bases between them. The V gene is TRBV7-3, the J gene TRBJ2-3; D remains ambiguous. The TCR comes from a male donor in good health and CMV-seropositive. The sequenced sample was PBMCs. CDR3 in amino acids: CASSRSSTDTQYF. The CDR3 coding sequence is TGTGCCAGCAGTCGGAGTAGCACAGATACGCAGTATTTT.